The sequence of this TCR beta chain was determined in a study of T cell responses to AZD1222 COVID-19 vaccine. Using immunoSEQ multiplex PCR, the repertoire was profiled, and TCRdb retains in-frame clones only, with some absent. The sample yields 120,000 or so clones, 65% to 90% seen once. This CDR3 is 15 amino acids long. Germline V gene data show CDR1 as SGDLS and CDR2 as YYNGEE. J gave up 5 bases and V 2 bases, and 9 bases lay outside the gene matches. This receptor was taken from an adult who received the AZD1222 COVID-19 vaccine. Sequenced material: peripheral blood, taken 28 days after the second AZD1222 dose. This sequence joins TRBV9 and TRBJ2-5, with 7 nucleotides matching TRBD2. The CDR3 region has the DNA TGTGCCAGCAGCGTCCGGACTAGTCCACGGGAGACCCAGTACTTC. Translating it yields CASSVRTSPRETQYF.